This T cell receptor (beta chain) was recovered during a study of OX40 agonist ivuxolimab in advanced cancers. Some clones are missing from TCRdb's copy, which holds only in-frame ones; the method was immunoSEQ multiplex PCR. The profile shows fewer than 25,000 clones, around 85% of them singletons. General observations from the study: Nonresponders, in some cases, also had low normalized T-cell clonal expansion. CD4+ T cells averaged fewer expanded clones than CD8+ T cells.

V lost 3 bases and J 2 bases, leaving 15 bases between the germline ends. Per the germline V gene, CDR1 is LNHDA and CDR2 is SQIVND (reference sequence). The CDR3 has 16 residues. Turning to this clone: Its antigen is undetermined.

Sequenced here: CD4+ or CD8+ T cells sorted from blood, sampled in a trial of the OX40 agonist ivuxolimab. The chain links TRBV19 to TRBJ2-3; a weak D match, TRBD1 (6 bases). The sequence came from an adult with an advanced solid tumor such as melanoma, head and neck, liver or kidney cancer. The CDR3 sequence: CASSIAQGSSTDTQYF. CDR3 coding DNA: TGTGCCAGTAGTATTGCTCAGGGGTCCTCCACAGATACGCAGTATTTT.